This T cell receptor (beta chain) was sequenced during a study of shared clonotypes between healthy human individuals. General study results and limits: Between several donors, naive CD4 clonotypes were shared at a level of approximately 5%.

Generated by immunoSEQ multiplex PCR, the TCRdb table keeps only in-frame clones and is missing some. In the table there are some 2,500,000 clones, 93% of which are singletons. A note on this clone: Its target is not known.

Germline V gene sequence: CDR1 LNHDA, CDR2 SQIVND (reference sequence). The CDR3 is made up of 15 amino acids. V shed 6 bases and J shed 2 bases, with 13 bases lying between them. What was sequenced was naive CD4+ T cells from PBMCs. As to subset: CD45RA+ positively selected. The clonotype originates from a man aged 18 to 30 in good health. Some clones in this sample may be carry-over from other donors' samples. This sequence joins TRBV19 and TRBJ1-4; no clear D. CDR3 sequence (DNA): TGTGCCAGTAGGCGCTTGGGGAACACTAATGAAAAACTGTTTTTT. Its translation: CASRRLGNTNEKLFF.